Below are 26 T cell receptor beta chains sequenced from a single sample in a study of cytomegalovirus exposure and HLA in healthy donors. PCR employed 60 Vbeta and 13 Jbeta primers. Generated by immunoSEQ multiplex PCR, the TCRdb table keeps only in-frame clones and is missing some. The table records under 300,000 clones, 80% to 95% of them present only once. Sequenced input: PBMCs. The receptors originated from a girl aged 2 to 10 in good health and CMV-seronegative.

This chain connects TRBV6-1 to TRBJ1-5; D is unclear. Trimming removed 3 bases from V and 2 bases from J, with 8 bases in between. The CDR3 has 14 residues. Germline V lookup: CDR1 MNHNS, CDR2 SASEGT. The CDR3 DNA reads TGTGCCAGCAGTGAGGCGGTAGGCAATCAGCCCCAGCATTTT. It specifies CASSEAVGNQPQHF.

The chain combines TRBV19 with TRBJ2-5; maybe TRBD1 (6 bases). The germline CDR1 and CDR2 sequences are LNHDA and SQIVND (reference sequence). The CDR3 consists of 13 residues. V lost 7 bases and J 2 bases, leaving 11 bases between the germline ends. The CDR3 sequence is CASTPRGQETQYF. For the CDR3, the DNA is TGTGCCAGTACCCCCAGGGGACAAGAGACCCAGTACTTC.

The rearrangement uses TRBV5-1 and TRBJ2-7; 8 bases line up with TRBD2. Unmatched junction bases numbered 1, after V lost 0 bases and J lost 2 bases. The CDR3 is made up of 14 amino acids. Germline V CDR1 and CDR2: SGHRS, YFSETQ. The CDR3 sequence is CASSLELAAYEQYF. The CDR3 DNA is TGCGCCAGCAGCTTGGAACTAGCGGCCTACGAGCAGTACTTC.

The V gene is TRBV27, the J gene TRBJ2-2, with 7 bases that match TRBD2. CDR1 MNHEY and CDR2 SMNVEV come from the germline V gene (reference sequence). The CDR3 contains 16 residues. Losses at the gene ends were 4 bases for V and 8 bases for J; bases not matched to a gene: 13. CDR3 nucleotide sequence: TGTGCCAGCAGTTACCTAGCTAGCGGAGCGGGAGGGGAGCTGTTTTTT. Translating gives CASSYLASGAGGELFF.

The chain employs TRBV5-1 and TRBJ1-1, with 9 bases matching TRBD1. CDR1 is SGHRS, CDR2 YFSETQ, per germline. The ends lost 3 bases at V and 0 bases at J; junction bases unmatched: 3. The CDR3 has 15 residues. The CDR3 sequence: CASSSQGALNTEAFF. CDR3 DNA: TGCGCCAGCAGCTCACAGGGGGCCTTGAACACTGAAGCTTTCTTT. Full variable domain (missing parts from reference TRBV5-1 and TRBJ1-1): KAGVTQTPRYLIKTRGQQVTLSCSPISGHRSVSWYQQTPGQGLQFLFEYFSETQRNKGNFPGRFSGRQFSNSRSEMNVSTLELGDSALYLCASSSQGALNTEAFFGQGTRLTVV.

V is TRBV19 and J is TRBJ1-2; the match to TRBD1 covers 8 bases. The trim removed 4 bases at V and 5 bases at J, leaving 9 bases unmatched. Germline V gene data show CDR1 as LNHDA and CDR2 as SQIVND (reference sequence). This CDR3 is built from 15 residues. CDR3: CASSTRTGWSYGYTF. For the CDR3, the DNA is TGTGCCAGTAGTACGAGGACAGGGTGGAGTTATGGCTACACCTTC.

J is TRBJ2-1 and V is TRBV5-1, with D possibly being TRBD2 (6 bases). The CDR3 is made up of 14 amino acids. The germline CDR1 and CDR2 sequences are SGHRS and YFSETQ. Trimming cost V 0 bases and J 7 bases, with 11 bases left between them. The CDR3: CASSLEWAGNEQFF. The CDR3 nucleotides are TGCGCCAGCAGCTTGGAGTGGGCGGGGAATGAGCAGTTCTTC.

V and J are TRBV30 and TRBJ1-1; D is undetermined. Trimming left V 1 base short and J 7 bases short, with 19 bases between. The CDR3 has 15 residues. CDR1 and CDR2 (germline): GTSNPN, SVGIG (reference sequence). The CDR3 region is CAWSELRAGPDEAFF. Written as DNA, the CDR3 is TGTGCCTGGAGTGAACTTCGCGCGGGCCCAGATGAAGCTTTCTTT.

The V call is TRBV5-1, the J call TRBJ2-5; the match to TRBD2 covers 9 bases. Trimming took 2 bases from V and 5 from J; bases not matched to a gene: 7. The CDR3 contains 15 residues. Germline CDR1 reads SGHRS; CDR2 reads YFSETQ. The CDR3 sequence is CASSFSGGRAETQYF. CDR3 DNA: TGCGCCAGCAGCTTTTCGGGCGGGAGGGCCGAGACCCAGTACTTC. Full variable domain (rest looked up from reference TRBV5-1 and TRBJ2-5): KAGVTQTPRYLIKTRGQQVTLSCSPISGHRSVSWYQQTPGQGLQFLFEYFSETQRNKGNFPGRFSGRQFSNSRSEMNVSTLELGDSALYLCASSFSGGRAETQYFGPGTRLLVL.

The CDR3 DNA reads as TGCGCCAGCAGCTTGGACAGGGGCCCGAACACTGAAGCTTTCTTT. Its translation is CASSLDRGPNTEAFF. The chain has TRBV5-1 and TRBJ1-1; 7 bases map to TRBD1. The CDR3 consists of 15 residues. Germline V gene sequence: CDR1 SGHRS, CDR2 YFSETQ. With V trimmed by 0 bases and J by 1 base, 3 bases remained unmatched. Filled out from reference TRBV5-1 and TRBJ1-1, the complete variable domain reads KAGVTQTPRYLIKTRGQQVTLSCSPISGHRSVSWYQQTPGQGLQFLFEYFSETQRNKGNFPGRFSGRQFSNSRSEMNVSTLELGDSALYLCASSLDRGPNTEAFFGQGTRLTVV.

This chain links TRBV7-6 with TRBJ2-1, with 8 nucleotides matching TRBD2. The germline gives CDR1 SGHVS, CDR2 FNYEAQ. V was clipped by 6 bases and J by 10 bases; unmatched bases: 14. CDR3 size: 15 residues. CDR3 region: CASSPSGGLILEQFF. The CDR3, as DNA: TGTGCCAGCAGTCCAAGCGGGGGCCTTATACTCGAGCAGTTCTTC.

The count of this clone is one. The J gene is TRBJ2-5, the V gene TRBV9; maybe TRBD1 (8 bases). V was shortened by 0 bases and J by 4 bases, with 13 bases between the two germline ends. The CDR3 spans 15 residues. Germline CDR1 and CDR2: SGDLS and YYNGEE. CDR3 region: CASSVGTGGGETQYF. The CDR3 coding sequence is TGTGCCAGCAGCGTAGGTACAGGGGGGGGAGAGACCCAGTACTTC.

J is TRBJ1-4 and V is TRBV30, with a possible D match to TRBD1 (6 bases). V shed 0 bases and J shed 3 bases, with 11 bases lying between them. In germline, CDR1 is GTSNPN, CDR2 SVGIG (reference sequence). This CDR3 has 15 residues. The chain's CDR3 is CAWSVVGGANEKLFF. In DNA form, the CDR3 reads TGTGCCTGGAGTGTAGTTGGGGGCGCTAATGAAAAACTGTTTTTT.

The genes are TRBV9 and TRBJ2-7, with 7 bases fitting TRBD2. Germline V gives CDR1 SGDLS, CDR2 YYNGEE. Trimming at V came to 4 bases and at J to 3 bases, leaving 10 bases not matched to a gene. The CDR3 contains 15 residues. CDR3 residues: CASSPVSSGNYEQYF. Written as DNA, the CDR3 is TGTGCCAGCAGCCCCGTATCTAGCGGAAACTACGAGCAGTACTTC.

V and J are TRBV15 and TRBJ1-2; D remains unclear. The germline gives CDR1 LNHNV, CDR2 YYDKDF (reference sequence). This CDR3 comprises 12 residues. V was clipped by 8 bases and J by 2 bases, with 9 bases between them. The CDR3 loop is CATLSQNYGYTF. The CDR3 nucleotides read TGTGCCACCTTGTCTCAGAACTATGGCTACACCTTC. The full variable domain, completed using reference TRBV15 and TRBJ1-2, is DAMVIQNPRYQVTQFGKPVTLSCSQTLNHNVMYWYQQKSSQAPKLLFHYYDKDFNNEADTPDNFQSRRPNTSFCFLDIRSPGLGDTAMYLCATLSQNYGYTFGSGTRLTVV.

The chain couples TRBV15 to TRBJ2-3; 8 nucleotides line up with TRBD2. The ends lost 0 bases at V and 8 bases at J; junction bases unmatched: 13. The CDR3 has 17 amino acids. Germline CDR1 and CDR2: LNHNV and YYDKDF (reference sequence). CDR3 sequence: CATSRDRRDGGEGTQYF. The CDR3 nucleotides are TGTGCCACCAGCAGAGATAGACGTGACGGGGGGGAGGGTACGCAGTATTTT. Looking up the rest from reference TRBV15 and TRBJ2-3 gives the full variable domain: DAMVIQNPRYQVTQFGKPVTLSCSQTLNHNVMYWYQQKSSQAPKLLFHYYDKDFNNEADTPDNFQSRRPNTSFCFLDIRSPGLGDTAMYLCATSRDRRDGGEGTQYFGPGTRLTVL.

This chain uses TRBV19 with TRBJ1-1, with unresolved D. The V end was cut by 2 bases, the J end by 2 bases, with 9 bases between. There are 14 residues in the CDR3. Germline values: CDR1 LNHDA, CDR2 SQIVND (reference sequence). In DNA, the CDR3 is TGTGCCAGTAGTATATTGGGAGAAAACACTGAAGCTTTCTTT. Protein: CASSILGENTEAFF. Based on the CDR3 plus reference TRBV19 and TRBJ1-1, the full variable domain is DGGITQSPKYLFRKEGQNVTLSCEQNLNHDAMYWYRQDPGQGLRLIYYSQIVNDFQKGDIAEGYSVSREKKESFPLTVTSAQKNPTAFYLCASSILGENTEAFFGQGTRLTVV.

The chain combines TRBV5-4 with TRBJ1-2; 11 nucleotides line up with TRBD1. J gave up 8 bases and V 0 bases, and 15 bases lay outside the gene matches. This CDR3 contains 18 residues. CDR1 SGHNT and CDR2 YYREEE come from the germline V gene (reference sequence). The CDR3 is CASSLARDRGLGHRGYTF. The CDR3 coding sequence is TGTGCCAGCAGCTTGGCCCGGGACAGGGGGTTGGGGCATAGAGGCTACACCTTC.

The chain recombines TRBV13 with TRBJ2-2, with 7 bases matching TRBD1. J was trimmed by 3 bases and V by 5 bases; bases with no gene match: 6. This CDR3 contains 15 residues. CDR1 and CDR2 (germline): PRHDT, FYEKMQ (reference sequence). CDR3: CASSPGTDYTGELFF. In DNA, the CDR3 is TGTGCCAGCAGCCCCGGGACAGACTACACCGGGGAGCTGTTTTTT.

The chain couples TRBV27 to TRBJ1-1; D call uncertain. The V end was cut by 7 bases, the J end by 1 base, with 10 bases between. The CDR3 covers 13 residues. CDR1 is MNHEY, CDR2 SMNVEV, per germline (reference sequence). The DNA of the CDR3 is TGTGCCAGCACCTCACGGGGGAACACTGAAGCTTTCTTT. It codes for CASTSRGNTEAFF.

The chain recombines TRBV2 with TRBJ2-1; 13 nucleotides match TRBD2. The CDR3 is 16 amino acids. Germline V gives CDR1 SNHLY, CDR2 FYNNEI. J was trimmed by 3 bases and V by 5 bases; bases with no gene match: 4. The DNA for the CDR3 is TGTGCCAGCAGTCCACTAGCGGGGGGGGACTACAATGAGCAGTTCTTC. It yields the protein CASSPLAGGDYNEQFF.

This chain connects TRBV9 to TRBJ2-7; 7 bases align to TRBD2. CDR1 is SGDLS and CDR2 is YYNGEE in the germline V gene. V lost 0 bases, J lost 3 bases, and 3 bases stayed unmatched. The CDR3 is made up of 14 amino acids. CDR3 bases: TGTGCCAGCAGCGTAGGAGGGGAGGGCTACGAGCAGTACTTC. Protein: CASSVGGEGYEQYF. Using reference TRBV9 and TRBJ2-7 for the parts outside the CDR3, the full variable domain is DSGVTQTPKHLITATGQRVTLRCSPRSGDLSVYWYQQSLDQGLQFLIQYYNGEERAKGNILERFSAQQFPDLHSELNLSSLELGDSALYFCASSVGGEGYEQYFGPGTRLTVT.

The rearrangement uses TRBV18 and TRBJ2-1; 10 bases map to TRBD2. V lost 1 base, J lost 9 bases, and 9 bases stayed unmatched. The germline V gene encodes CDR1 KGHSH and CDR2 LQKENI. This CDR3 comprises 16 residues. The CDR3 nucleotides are TGTGCCAGCTCACCACTAGCGGGAGGCCAAAGAGGTGAGCAGTTCTTC. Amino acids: CASSPLAGGQRGEQFF.

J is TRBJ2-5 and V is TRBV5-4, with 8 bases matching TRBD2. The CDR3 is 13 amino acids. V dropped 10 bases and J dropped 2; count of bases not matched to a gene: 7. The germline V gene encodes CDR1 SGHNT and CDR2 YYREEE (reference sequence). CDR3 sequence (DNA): TGTGCCGCCACCGGGAGGGATCAAGAGACCCAGTACTTC. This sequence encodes CAATGRDQETQYF.

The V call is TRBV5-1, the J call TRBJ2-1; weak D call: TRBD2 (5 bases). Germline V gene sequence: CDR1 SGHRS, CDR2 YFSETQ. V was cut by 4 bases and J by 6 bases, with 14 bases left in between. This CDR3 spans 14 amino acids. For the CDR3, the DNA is TGCGCCAGCAGCATACGACTCGAGGGCAATGAGCAGTTCTTC. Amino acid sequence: CASSIRLEGNEQFF.

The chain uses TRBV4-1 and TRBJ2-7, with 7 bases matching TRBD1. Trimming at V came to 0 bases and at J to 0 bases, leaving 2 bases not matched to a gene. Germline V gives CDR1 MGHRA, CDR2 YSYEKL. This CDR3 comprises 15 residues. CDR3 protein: CASSQETGSSYEQYF. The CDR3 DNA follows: TGCGCCAGCAGCCAAGAGACAGGGAGCTCCTACGAGCAGTACTTC.